This is a list of T cell receptor beta chains from one sample in a study of shared clonotypes between healthy human individuals. Libraries were prepared by immunoSEQ multiplex PCR; TCRdb keeps only in-frame clonotypes and omits some of them. This sample carries approximately 2,200,000 clones, under 95% of them seen once, and the ten largest clones take under 2%. Sequencing was done on a sample of naive CD8+ T cells from PBMCs. The receptors come from a young man in good health. Some clones in this sample may be carry-over from other donors' samples. CDR3s include the opening cysteine and the closing phenylalanine or tryptophan. D genes are given only for firm matches. Rows give clone size only sometimes, using once, few, many, or a class for an expanded clone.

size	V	D	J	length	CDR3	DNA
.	TRBV19	TRBD1	TRBJ2-7	13	CASKDRTSYEQYF	TGTGCCAGTAAGGACAGGACGAGCTACGAGCAGTACTTC
.	TRBV27	TRBD1	TRBJ2-3	16	CASSLTGTGGPDTQYF	TGTGCCAGCAGTCTTACCGGGACAGGGGGACCAGATACGCAGTATTTT
.	TRBV10-3	TRBD2	TRBJ2-7	15	CAISEASGNLGEQYF	TGTGCCATCAGTGAAGCTAGCGGGAACCTCGGGGAGCAGTACTTC
.	TRBV6-6	.	TRBJ2-3	12	CASGRNTDTQYF	TGTGCCAGCGGAAGGAACACAGATACGCAGTATTTT
.	TRBV15	.	TRBJ2-2	13	CATSRVSDGELFF	TGTGCCACCAGCAGAGTTTCAGACGGGGAGCTGTTTTTT
.	TRBV28	.	TRBJ1-3	14	CASSLGSSGNTIYF	TGTGCCAGCAGTTTAGGGAGCTCTGGAAACACCATATATTTT
.	TRBV2	.	TRBJ1-1	17	CASSPGVALLLNTEAFF	TGTGCCAGCAGCCCCGGTGTGGCTTTATTATTGAACACTGAAGCTTTCTTT
.	TRBV7-9	TRBD1	TRBJ1-4	15	CASSQTGAPIEKLFF	TGTGCCAGCAGCCAGACAGGGGCGCCTATTGAAAAACTGTTTTTT
.	TRBV27	.	TRBJ2-1	13	CASSQDRGNEQFF	TGTGCCAGCAGCCAAGACAGAGGCAATGAGCAGTTCTTC
.	TRBV5-1	.	TRBJ1-2	18	CASSLVRQGHTTNYGYTF	TGCGCCAGCAGCTTGGTAAGGCAGGGACACACTACTAACTATGGCTACACCTTC
.	TRBV9	TRBD2	TRBJ2-5	16	CASSARTSGTQETQYF	TGTGCCAGCAGCGCACGGACTAGCGGAACGCAAGAGACCCAGTACTTC
.	TRBV21-1	.	TRBJ2-7	18	CASSKSPRGLTGVIEQYF	TGTGCCAGCAGCAAATCTCCCAGGGGCCTGACGGGAGTAATCGAGCAGTACTTC
.	TRBV19	.	TRBJ1-2	15	CASSHIQRLSYGYTF	TGTGCCAGTAGTCATATCCAGCGCCTATCCTATGGCTACACCTTC
.	TRBV27	.	TRBJ2-5	14	CASSAGQEQETQYF	TGTGCCAGCAGTGCTGGCCAGGAGCAAGAGACCCAGTACTTC
.	TRBV10-3	.	TRBJ2-1	16	CAISEQRQSSYNEQFF	TGTGCCATCAGTGAGCAGCGGCAGAGCTCCTACAATGAGCAGTTCTTC
.	TRBV6-6	.	TRBJ2-4	13	CASSYLAKNIQYF	TGTGCCAGCAGTTACTTAGCCAAAAACATTCAGTACTTC
.	TRBV27	.	TRBJ1-2	14	CASSSRDSNYGYTF	TGTGCCAGCAGTTCCCGAGACTCTAACTATGGCTACACCTTC
.	TRBV30	.	TRBJ2-1	11	CAWIRYNEQFF	TGTGCCTGGATTAGGTACAATGAGCAGTTCTTC
.	TRBV4-2	.	TRBJ1-1	18	CASSQVRGRKVSDTEAFF	TGTGCCAGCAGCCAAGTTCGGGGGCGCAAAGTCTCGGACACTGAAGCTTTCTTT
few	TRBV27	.	TRBJ1-4	14	CASSLRATNEKLFF	TGTGCCAGCAGTTTGCGGGCAACTAATGAAAAACTGTTTTTT
few	TRBV27	.	TRBJ1-5	16	CASRPGFLGPNQPQHF	TGTGCCAGCAGGCCCGGGTTCCTCGGTCCCAATCAGCCCCAGCATTTT
.	TRBV14	TRBD2	TRBJ2-7	15	CASSPGLAGGYEQYF	TGTGCCAGCAGCCCAGGACTAGCGGGAGGTTACGAGCAGTACTTC
.	TRBV2	.	TRBJ2-7	13	CATNDVFSYEQYF	TGTGCCACCAACGATGTCTTCTCCTACGAGCAGTACTTC
.	TRBV27	.	TRBJ1-2	13	CASMARGYYGYTF	TGTGCCAGCATGGCCAGGGGTTACTATGGCTACACCTTC
.	TRBV7-9	TRBD1	TRBJ2-1	15	CASSHRDRGNNEQFF	TGTGCCAGCAGCCACCGGGACAGGGGGAACAATGAGCAGTTCTTC
.	TRBV28	.	TRBJ2-7	14	CASRRDVGDYEQYF	TGTGCCAGCAGGCGGGACGTTGGGGACTACGAGCAGTACTTC
.	TRBV11-2	.	TRBJ2-5	11	CASSRGETQYF	TGTGCCAGCAGTAGGGGGGAGACCCAGTACTTC